This T cell receptor beta chain was identified during a study of PD-L1 blockade in urothelial cancer. It was locally advanced or metastatic urothelial carcinoma that patients had. Trimming shortened V by 1 base and J by 2 bases, and 11 bases separated the two germline ends. This CDR3 contains 16 residues. Germline assignment: CDR1 SEHNR and CDR2 FQNEAQ (reference sequence). The method was immunoSEQ multiplex PCR; TCRdb's version includes in-frame clones alone and lacks a portion of them. The profile shows approximately 100,000 clones, 70% to 85% of them singletons. This rearrangement joins TRBV7-9 to TRBJ2-2, with a possible D match to TRBD2 (5 bases). The source material was PBMCs, sampled around atezolizumab (anti-PD-L1) treatment. The sequence was collected from a man aged 45-60 years with urothelial cancer. DNA for the CDR3: TGTGCCAGCAGCTTAGGGGCTAGCCTTAACACCGGGGAGCTGTTTTTT. Translated, it gives CASSLGASLNTGELFF.